A single T cell receptor beta chain is shown here with its context. Its specificity is unknown. Through a sample-barcoded 5' primer and a J-beta primer mix, a second PCR was run for about 6 to 11 cycles. Researchers report that each sample yielded at least 3 million CDR3-containing paired-end reads. A single record per CDR3 protein comes from TCRdb applying MiXCR to the 5' RACE reads. The data show fewer than 1,200,000 distinct CDR3 sequences, about 25% seen once. This entry is derived from a study of blood T cells in healthy people across ages. The V and J ends lost 3 bases and 3 bases, in that order; junction bases with no gene match: 10. CDR3 length: 16 residues. Germline CDR1 and CDR2: SGHKS and YYEKEE (reference sequence). Study-wide results and limits: A strong correlation between TCR beta diversity and naive T cell percentage was seen.

These data were also filed under a second study, of T cells of mothers and their children.

The rearrangement joins TRBV5-5 to TRBJ2-7, with 9 bases matching TRBD1. The receptor's source is a girl aged 2-10 years in good health. Sequenced input: blood. CDR3 DNA sequence: TGTGCCAGCAGCTGGGCTCCGGGACAGGGAAGCTACGAGCAGTACTTC. It encodes CASSWAPGQGSYEQYF. The variable domain in full, completed from reference TRBV5-5 and TRBJ2-7, reads DAGVTQSPTHLIKTRGQQVTLRCSPISGHKSVSWYQQVLGQGPQFIFQYYEKEERGRGNFPDRFSARQFPNYSSELNVNALLLGDSALYLCASSWAPGQGSYEQYFGPGTRLTVT.